Here is one T cell receptor (beta chain) with its context. Its antigen is currently unknown. The sample is drawn from a study of T cell responses to AZD1222 COVID-19 vaccine. Study-level results: The repertoires were collected only after the peak T cell response. Possibly, clonal diversity was underestimated; donors were largely white British and included more females.

Here immunoSEQ multiplex PCR was the method, and the copy in TCRdb shows in-frame clones only, minus some. Here the sample spans over 60,000 clones, approximately 85% being singletons. The V gene's germline CDR1 is GTSNPN and CDR2 SVGIG (reference sequence). This CDR3 has 13 amino acids. V dropped 8 bases and J dropped 1 base, with 14 bases sitting between them. The rearrangement joins TRBV30 to TRBJ1-2, with a weak D call TRBD1 (5 bases). Here the sequenced sample was peripheral blood, taken on day 0 of MenACWY control vaccination. This receptor was identified in an adult in good health. DNA for the CDR3: TGTGCCCGGTCGCAGGGCTTTAACTATGGCTACACCTTC. Translating it yields CARSQGFNYGYTF.